This TCR beta chain is from a study of T cell responses to AZD1222 COVID-19 vaccine (dated by TCRdb to 2020 to 2023). Background on the whole study: AZD1222 recipients given second doses at about 4 weeks or at about 12 weeks were pooled, since spike-specific TCR depth and breadth were not found to differ between the two schedules. A total of more than 230 trial participants underwent TCR sequencing, of whom roughly 210 received two doses of AZD1222 and about 26 received two doses of the MenACWY control vaccine. Trial participants were enrolled by age into subgroups of 18-55, 56-69 and 70-plus years, and about 150, 27 and 61 TCR-sequenced participants, respectively, were included in these subgroups.

The time point label, read with the paper, signifies: baseline before first vaccination. Samples from vaccinated people were obtained from the UK trials COV001 and COV002, which included a single-blind randomized controlled phase 2/3 trial of AZD1222 (ChAdOx1 nCoV-19) in healthy adults. For TCRbeta chain sequencing, PBMC samples were collected from trial participants at day 0 and at day 28 after the second dose. For this clone: There is no known antigen for this receptor. No quality values exist for individual bases; no much larger clone is one base distant.

CDR1 is given as MDHEN and CDR2 as SYDVKM, both from the germline V gene. Inclusive of the bounding cysteine and phenylalanine, the CDR3 is 15 residues long. Of the read, only the CDR3 DNA is kept; its 45 bases are in frame from base 1. Between the V and J ends, shortened by 4 bases and 0 bases respectively, the junction contains 10 bases. The CDR3 regions of human TCRbeta chains were subjected to immunosequencing. Concerning the study's data processing: TCRs in the repertoires were compared against a reference library of SARS-CoV-2-specific TCRs that had been generated with the MIRA antigen-specificity platform. Breadth was defined as the fraction of unique TCRs that were SARS-CoV-2-associated, and depth was defined as the fraction of total T cells that were SARS-CoV-2-associated. Using the MIRA data, every spike-specific TCR was mapped to the spike region that the TCR reacted to and assigned to either a CD4 or a CD8 class. Log10-transformed breadth and depth values were compared by one-way ANOVA with Sidak's multiple comparisons tests. TCRdb mirrors the immuneACCESS table, restricted to in-frame sequences. Some clones are absent from its copies; in checked studies, under half trace to an unresolved V gene, and the reason for the others is unknown. V and J calls and clone size are copied from that table; D and trimming were computed from the DNA. The sample contains 140,000 to 150,000 clones, just over 90% of them found a single time. The ten largest clones take up under 10% of the sample.

Overall results and qualifications from the work: The 56-69-year group was small, and its depth increase did not reach significance, likely because of low power. Because no samples from the day 14 peak response were available, repertoires could be characterized only after the peak T cell response. The vaccine-associated CD4 TCRs covered the entire spike protein, and the dominant responses fell in regions 160-218 and 743-854. After two AZD1222 doses, both the breadth and the depth of spike-specific TCRs were significantly higher than at day 0 and than in MenACWY recipients. Participants were mostly white British and included more females than males, and it was suggested by the authors that clonal diversity may have been underestimated. Only a handful of AZD1222 recipients were SARS-CoV-2 seropositive at baseline, limiting conclusions about previously exposed vaccinees. Reportedly, close to half of the unique spike-specific TCRs recognized epitopes lying outside the regions that are mutated in the B.1.351 and B.1.1.7 variants.

The chain uses TRBV28 and TRBJ1-3; no confident D gene assignment can be made. The sample here was peripheral blood, taken on day 0 of AZD1222 vaccination. The clonotype comes from an adult in good health. The DNA is TGTGCCAGCAGTTGGACGCATAGCTCTGGAAACACCATATATTTT. Its protein product is CASSWTHSSGNTIYF.